These T cell receptor beta chains were read from a single sample in a study of cytomegalovirus exposure and HLA in healthy donors. The table came from immunoSEQ multiplex PCR; TCRdb's copy has only in-frame clones and leaves some out. Among around 140,000 clones listed, around 78% were seen once. Material: PBMCs. These receptors originate from a woman aged 18-29 years in good health and CMV-seropositive. Both conserved end residues are part of each CDR3. D genes are given only for firm matches. Only some rows state a clone size, as once, few, many or a class for expanded clones.

clone_size d_call j_call v_call cdr3_nt cdr3_aa
. TRBD1 TRBJ1-4 TRBV5-6 TGTGCCAGCAGCTCGGACAGGGCTAATGAAAAACTGTTTTTT CASSSDRANEKLFF
. . TRBJ2-5 TRBV25-1 TGTGCCAGCACTCGGGACTCCCAAGAGACCCAGTACTTC CASTRDSQETQYF
. . TRBJ2-3 TRBV11-2 TGTGCCAGCGGCCAAGATACGCAGTATTTT CASGQDTQYF
. . TRBJ1-3 TRBV25-1 TGTGCCAGCAGTGAATGGAGCGGGTTAGGAGGAAACACCATATATTTT CASSEWSGLGGNTIYF
. TRBD2 TRBJ2-1 TRBV27 TGTGCCAGCAGTTCCCGACTAGCGGGGGAAGTAAATGAGCAGTTCTTC CASSSRLAGEVNEQFF
few TRBD2 TRBJ2-3 TRBV5-1 TGCGCCAGCAGCTTGTACCCCGGGACTAGCCTACTCCATTTT CASSLYPGTSLLHF
. . TRBJ2-3 TRBV6-5 TGTGCCAGCAGTTTGGGGCTCCCCCGAGATACGCAGTATTTT CASSLGLPRDTQYF
. . TRBJ1-1 TRBV5-1 TGCGCCAGCAGCCACACAGGGCTTCCTGAAGCTTTCTTT CASSHTGLPEAFF
. TRBD1 TRBJ2-1 TRBV4-1 TGCGCCAGCAGTCACGACAGGGGGCCACGGGGTGAGCAGTTCTTC CASSHDRGPRGEQFF
once . TRBJ2-7 TRBV7-9 TGTGCCAGCAGCGGAGCGGACAGCTCCTACGAGCAGTACTTC CASSGADSSYEQYF
few . TRBJ2-7 TRBV30 TGTGCCTGGAGTGGCAGGGAGGAGGCGGCCTACGAGCAGTACTTC CAWSGREEAAYEQYF
. . TRBJ1-6 TRBV19 TGTGCCAGTAGTATAGTGGACACGAGCTCCTATAATTCACCCCTCCACTTT CASSIVDTSSYNSPLHF
. . TRBJ2-2 TRBV9 TGTGCCAGCAGCGTAGGCCTAGCCGGGACCGGGGAGCTGTTTTTT CASSVGLAGTGELFF
. . TRBJ1-6 TRBV5-1 TGCGCCAGCAGCTTGGCCGGGCAGGGGTATAATTCACCCCTCCACTTT CASSLAGQGYNSPLHF
. . TRBJ1-1 TRBV30 TGTGCCTGGGGACAGTCGAACACTGAAGCTTTCTTT CAWGQSNTEAFF
. TRBD1 TRBJ1-5 TRBV6-1 TGTGCCAGCAGTGAAGTAGGGACAGCGGGCAATCAGCCCCAGCATTTT CASSEVGTAGNQPQHF
few TRBD2 TRBJ2-3 TRBV6-4 TGTGCCAGCAGTGACTCGAGCGGGGGCACAGATACGCAGTATTTT CASSDSSGGTDTQYF
. TRBD1 TRBJ2-7 TRBV18 TGTGCCAGCTCACCAGGACAGGGGCGCTCCCTCGAGCAGTACTTC CASSPGQGRSLEQYF
. . TRBJ1-2 TRBV19 TGTGCCAGTAGTATTGGGAGTGCCTATGGCTACACCTTC CASSIGSAYGYTF
. TRBD1 TRBJ1-5 TRBV6-1 TGTGCCAGCAGTATCGGGACAGGGGGTCAGCCCCAGCATTTT CASSIGTGGQPQHF
few TRBD1 TRBJ2-3 TRBV6-6 TGTGCCAGCAGTTACCAGGGACAGGGTAACACAGATACGCAGTATTTT CASSYQGQGNTDTQYF
once TRBD2 TRBJ2-3 TRBV5-5 TGTGCCAGCAGCTTGGGAGCGGGGGGCCCAGATACGCAGTATTTT CASSLGAGGPDTQYF
. . TRBJ1-3 TRBV2 TGTGCCAGAACCTCGGGGGGGGCTGGAAACACCATATATTTT CARTSGGAGNTIYF
. TRBD2 TRBJ2-7 TRBV4-2 TGTGCCAGCAGCCGGGGACTAGGGGATTCCTACGAGCAGTACTTC CASSRGLGDSYEQYF
. . TRBJ1-6 TRBV27 TGTGCCAGCAGTTTGGGGCGGTCACCCCTCCACTTT CASSLGRSPLHF
once . TRBJ2-2 TRBV19 TGTGCCAGTACTCCGCCCCCGGGGGTCCCCGGGGAGCTGTTTTTT CASTPPPGVPGELFF
once TRBD2 TRBJ2-1 TRBV5-1 TGCGCCAGCAGCTTGAATAGCGGGGGGCTGTACAATGAGCAGTTCTTC CASSLNSGGLYNEQFF
. TRBD2 TRBJ2-2 TRBV6-5 TGTGCCAGCAGGCTTAGCGGGGGGGGTCTCGGGGAGCTGTTTTTT CASRLSGGGLGELFF
. TRBD1 TRBJ2-7 TRBV6-5 TGTGCCAGCAGTCGAGACAGGGGGCGCTACGAGCAGTACTTC CASSRDRGRYEQYF
. TRBD1 TRBJ1-2 TRBV6-1 TGTGCCAGCAGTGAATTAATAGGTGACTCGACAGGGCAAGGCTACACCTTC CASSELIGDSTGQGYTF
. . TRBJ1-3 TRBV27 TGTGCCACCCCTCTGAGGCGAGGAAACACCATATATTTT CATPLRRGNTIYF
. TRBD1 TRBJ2-4 TRBV6-1 TGTGCCAGCAGTGAAGGTTCAGGGGGCAAAAACATTCAGTACTTC CASSEGSGGKNIQYF
. . TRBJ2-5 TRBV18 TGTGCCAGCTCACCAAATGGCCAGAACCTTGGGACCCAGTACTTC CASSPNGQNLGTQYF
. TRBD1 TRBJ2-2 TRBV6-1 TGTGCCAGCGGAGACAGGGTCGGGGAGCTGTTTTTT CASGDRVGELFF
. TRBD2 TRBJ2-5 TRBV7-2 TGTGCCAGCAGCCCAGACGGGGGGTTCCAAGAGACCCAGTACTTC CASSPDGGFQETQYF
once TRBD1 TRBJ2-5 TRBV6-5 TGTGCCAGCAGTTACGACAGGGGGACCCAGTACTTC CASSYDRGTQYF
few . TRBJ2-7 TRBV15 TGTGCCACCAGCAGAACCACCCGGGGGGCCTCCCGATCCTACGAGCAGTACTTC CATSRTTRGASRSYEQYF
. TRBD2 TRBJ2-1 TRBV11-2 TGTGCCAGCAGCTTAGTTGCTGGGACTACAAATGAGCAGTTCTTC CASSLVAGTTNEQFF
few . TRBJ1-4 TRBV6-1 TGTGCCAGCAGCGAAAGGGGGGAAAAACTGTTTTTT CASSERGEKLFF
. . TRBJ1-4 TRBV7-9 TGTGCCAGCAGCAGAGGCCTTGTTGAAAAACTGTTTTTT CASSRGLVEKLFF
. TRBD2 TRBJ2-3 TRBV6-4 TGTGCCAGCAGTGACACTAGCGGGGCAGATACGCAGTATTTT CASSDTSGADTQYF
. TRBD1 TRBJ2-7 TRBV5-8 TGTGCCAGCAGCTGGGACAGGGGATTTTCGTCCTACGAGCAGTACTTC CASSWDRGFSSYEQYF
. TRBD1 TRBJ1-5 TRBV5-6 TGTGCCAGCAGTTTCCGACAGGGTTCACAGCCCCAGCATTTT CASSFRQGSQPQHF
. . TRBJ2-1 TRBV18 TGTGCCAGCTCACCATTCAGGGGCTCCTACAATGAGCAGTTCTTC CASSPFRGSYNEQFF
. . TRBJ2-7 TRBV14 TGTGCCAGCAGCCAAGCTAGTTACGAGCAGTACTTC CASSQASYEQYF
. . TRBJ2-7 TRBV6-6 TGTGCCAGCAGTGATCGGGGGGCCCACTCCTACGAGCAGTACTTC CASSDRGAHSYEQYF
. TRBD2 TRBJ2-5 TRBV7-6 TGTGCCAGCAGTCCAGCGGGGGAGTACCAAGAGACCCAGTACTTC CASSPAGEYQETQYF
once TRBD1 TRBJ2-7 TRBV7-8 TGTGCCAGCAGTGGGACAGGGGTCTCCTACGAGCAGTACTTC CASSGTGVSYEQYF